The rows below give T cell receptor beta chains drawn from one sample of a study of T cell responses to AZD1222 COVID-19 vaccine. Data came from immunoSEQ multiplex PCR; TCRdb stores just in-frame clones and leaves some out. The sample lists 180,000 or so clones, 80% to 95% occurring once. Sequences were derived from peripheral blood, sampled 28 days after the second AZD1222 dose. Receptor source: an adult who received the AZD1222 COVID-19 vaccine. Both conserved end residues are part of each CDR3. A D gene is named only where the DNA matches it firmly. Size tells how often a clone was seen (once, few, many) or the class of an expanded clone, and some rows leave it out.

cdr3_length,clone_size,v_call,d_call,j_call,cdr3_nt,cdr3_aa
13,.,TRBV6-5,.,TRBJ1-2,TGTGCCAGCAGTTACTCAGCTAGCCATGGCTACACCTTC,CASSYSASHGYTF
14,.,TRBV28,.,TRBJ1-5,TGTGCCAGCAGTTTGGGAGAGGTTGGCCAGCCCCAGCATTTT,CASSLGEVGQPQHF
14,.,TRBV19,.,TRBJ2-5,TGTGCCAGTAGTACCAGAGCCGTTAAAGAGACCCAGTACTTC,CASSTRAVKETQYF
15,.,TRBV4-3,.,TRBJ2-7,TGCGCCAGCAGCCAAGATATAGGGATGACCTACGAGCAGTACTTC,CASSQDIGMTYEQYF
13,.,TRBV5-1,.,TRBJ1-2,TGCGCCAGCAGATCGGGAGGGGCGGGCGGCTACACCTTC,CASRSGGAGGYTF
15,.,TRBV11-2,TRBD1,TRBJ1-6,TGTGCCAGCAGCTCGAGAGACAGGGGCTGGTCACCCCTCCACTTT,CASSSRDRGWSPLHF
14,.,TRBV5-1,.,TRBJ2-7,TGCGCCAGCAGCTCCTCGGGTCAATCCTACGAGCAGTACTTC,CASSSSGQSYEQYF
12,.,TRBV7-9,.,TRBJ2-3,TGTGCCAGCAGGTCAGAATCGGGTACGCAGTATTTT,CASRSESGTQYF
17,.,TRBV4-1,TRBD2,TRBJ2-3,TGCGCCAGCAGCCAGCTAGCGGGAGGTTCTTTTGCAGATACGCAGTATTTT,CASSQLAGGSFADTQYF
13,.,TRBV6-2/TRBV6-3,.,TRBJ1-6,TGTGCCAGCAGTTACCCCGACGGATATTCCCTCCACTTT,CASSYPDGYSLHF
16,.,TRBV21-1,.,TRBJ1-6,TGTGCCAGCAGCAAAAGGCAGAGCTCCTATAATTCACCCCTCCACTTT,CASSKRQSSYNSPLHF
16,.,TRBV5-5,.,TRBJ1-5,TGTGCCAGCAGCTGGGGCGGGGGGCACGGCAATCAGCCCCAGCATTTT,CASSWGGGHGNQPQHF
12,.,TRBV30,TRBD2,TRBJ2-3,TGTGCCTGGGGGAGGGGCACAGATACGCAGTATTTT,CAWGRGTDTQYF
14,.,TRBV2,TRBD1,TRBJ1-1,TGTGCCACCAACAGGGGGCAAGGAGGCACTGAAGCTTTCTTT,CATNRGQGGTEAFF
14,.,TRBV29-1,.,TRBJ2-7,TGCAGCGTTGCCGGGCCCCCGTCCCCCTACGAGCAGTACTTC,CSVAGPPSPYEQYF
14,.,TRBV5-1,.,TRBJ1-2,TGCGCCAGCAGCTCGGGACTGAACAACTATGGCTACACCTTC,CASSSGLNNYGYTF
15,once,TRBV5-4,.,TRBJ2-7,TGTGCCAGCAGCCCCGCTTTAGGACAGATCTACGAGCAGTACTTC,CASSPALGQIYEQYF
12,.,TRBV4-1,.,TRBJ2-5,TGCGCCAGCAGCCAACGGAGAGAGACCCAGTACTTC,CASSQRRETQYF
24,.,TRBV5-1,TRBD2,TRBJ2-1,TGCGCCAGCAGCTTAGGACACCTTGCAGTTGACGACGAGCGGGAGGGCCTCTCCTACAATGAGCAGTTCTTC,CASSLGHLAVDDEREGLSYNEQFF
14,.,TRBV2,.,TRBJ2-4,TGTGCCAGCAGGGGGCCGATGACCCAAAACATTCAGTACTTC,CASRGPMTQNIQYF
14,.,TRBV27,.,TRBJ1-6,TGTGCCAGCAGCCCGGGGCAGGTTAATTCACCCCTCCACTTT,CASSPGQVNSPLHF